This T cell receptor (beta chain) is drawn from a study of cytomegalovirus exposure and HLA in healthy donors. Remarks on this clone: Its target is not known.

This CDR3 spans 13 amino acids. V was clipped by 5 bases and J by 8 bases, with 10 bases between them. Germline CDR1 LNHDA, CDR2 SQIVND (reference sequence). General study results and limits: Most of the TCR beta V segments (in an earlier analysis) were productive either about 87% or about 30% of the time.

It was with 60 Vbeta and 13 Jbeta primers that the PCR ran. In the original analysis: A later analysis tallied 80 million to 100 million unique TCR beta chains, approximately 11 million of them shared. Clones were read by immunoSEQ multiplex PCR, and TCRdb kept only the in-frame ones, dropping some. V and J calls and clone size are as listed in that table; D and trimming were resolved from the DNA. The data contain 120,000 or so clones, 60% to 75% of them seen just once; the ten biggest clones take up roughly 6.3%. This sequence originates from a woman between 45 and 60 years old in good health and CMV-seropositive. V and J are TRBV19 and TRBJ1-6; tentatively, D is TRBD1 (5 bases). The sample was PBMCs. CDR3 coding DNA: TGTGCCAGTAGTGGCAGGGCGGATTCACCCCTCCACTTT. It specifies CASSGRADSPLHF.